This TCR beta chain was documented in a study of T cell clusters in autoimmune cytopenias. Roughly 38,000 genome equivalents of blood DNA were amplified for TRB. The CDR3 is 16 residues long. Germline values: CDR1 KGHDR, CDR2 SFDVKD. One tube held mixed TRB-A and TRB-B primer pools for touch-down PCR. TCRdb reprocessed the multiplex PCR reads and reports one entry per CDR3 protein, with no DNA. This sample's table reports about 3,400 distinct CDR3 sequences. These same data were also listed under a study on T cell repertoires in aging, cancer and after chemotherapy. This second report adds: In cancer patients, declining TCR diversity with age involved lost richness and lost evenness.

Sequenced sample: peripheral blood. This chain connects TRBV24-1 to TRBJ2-3; absent DNA, TCRdb's TRBD1 call cannot be checked. This receptor was identified in a human donor in good health. The CDR3 loop is CATSDPGQGSTDTQYF.